This T cell receptor beta chain was captured by sequencing in a study of blood T cell repertoires in COVID-19. Study background: The United States, Italy and Spain provided the acute and convalescent COVID-19 samples. In each case, the material was cDNA or gDNA derived from T cells, B-cell-depleted T cells, or PBMCs.

Repertoires were generated with immunoSEQ multiplex PCR, while TCRdb's copy carries only in-frame clones and drops some. The sample holds tens of thousands of clones, about four fifths seen once. V gave up 0 bases and J gave up 2 bases, with 10 bases separating them. Germline-derived CDR1 and CDR2 are SGHRS and YFSETQ. The CDR3 runs to 15 residues. Sequencing used peripheral blood. The chain links TRBV5-1 to TRBJ2-3; a weak D match, TRBD2 (5 bases). The sequence was collected from a woman aged 60-75 years with acute or convalescent COVID-19. CDR3 sequence: CASSLDVANTDTQYF. The CDR3 DNA reads TGCGCCAGCAGCTTGGATGTAGCGAACACAGATACGCAGTATTTT.